These 18 T cell receptor beta chains were all obtained from the same sample, sequenced in a study of monozygotic twins with inflammatory bowel disease. With the 5' RACE reads reprocessed, TCRdb shows one record per CDR3 protein and no DNA. This sample contains roughly 200,000 distinct CDR3 sequences. Sequenced material: blood. The receptors shown here come from a human donor with ulcerative colitis or Crohn's disease, or a healthy co-twin of an affected twin (not recorded which).

The chain has TRBV12-3 or TRBV12-4 and TRBJ2-7. There are 12 residues in the CDR3. CDR3 loop: CASRGRSYEQYF.

CDR3 region: CSVGQIYGYTF. V usage is TRBV29-1 and J usage is TRBJ1-2. This CDR3 has 11 amino acids. CDR1 and CDR2 from the germline V gene are SQVTM and ANQGSEA.

The chain is built from TRBV7-2 and TRBJ2-3; TCRdb names TRBD1, which stays unverified in the absence of DNA. The CDR3 sequence is 15 residues long. Germline V gene sequence: CDR1 SGHTA, CDR2 FQGNSA. The CDR3 protein is CASSLVVQGGDTQYF.

This chain joins TRBV7-9 and TRBJ2-5; TCRdb returns TRBD1, unconfirmable since there is no DNA. The CDR3 is 16 residues long. The germline V gene encodes CDR1 SEHNR and CDR2 FQNEAQ (reference sequence). CDR3 sequence: CASSLRDPGGRETQYF.

CDR3 sequence: CASSLGGRSTDTQYF. The chain joins TRBV11-1 to TRBJ2-3; as DNA is missing, the TRBD2 call by TCRdb cannot be tested. Germline V gene data show CDR1 as SGHAT and CDR2 as FQDESV (reference sequence). This CDR3 has 15 amino acids.

This chain uses TRBV29-1 with TRBJ1-2. Per the germline V gene, CDR1 is SQVTM and CDR2 is ANQGSEA. This CDR3 comprises 12 residues. The chain's CDR3 is CSADLANYGYTF.

The J gene is TRBJ2-7, the V gene TRBV28; TCRdb indicates TRBD1, and absent DNA this call remains unverified. This CDR3 has 13 amino acids. The germline gives CDR1 MDHEN, CDR2 SYDVKM. The CDR3 protein is CASRAPGIPEQCF.

The rearrangement uses TRBV7-3 and TRBJ2-5; TCRdb lists TRBD1, though no DNA is available to test this call. CDR1 and CDR2 from the germline V gene are SGHTA and FQGTGA. The CDR3 loop spans 15 amino acids. CDR3 loop: CASSLMGQRQETQYF.

This rearrangement joins TRBV30 to TRBJ1-4. This CDR3 is built from 15 residues. CDR1 GTSNPN and CDR2 SVGIG come from the germline V gene (reference sequence). The CDR3 loop reads CAWSGSSGRSEKLFF.

The rearrangement links TRBV4-3 to TRBJ1-4; checking the TCRdb D call of TRBD1 is not possible without DNA. Germline loops: CDR1 LGHNA, CDR2 YSLEER. The CDR3 runs to 15 residues. This chain's CDR3 is CASSQWTAYNEKLFF.

The chain is built from TRBV20-1 and TRBJ2-4; absent DNA, TCRdb's TRBD2 call cannot be checked. Germline values: CDR1 DFQATT, CDR2 SNEGSKA (reference sequence). The CDR3 has 15 residues. The CDR3 sequence is CSASSLGGGASIQYF.

This rearrangement joins TRBV4-2 to TRBJ1-4; with no DNA, the TCRdb D assignment of TRBD1 cannot be verified. The CDR3 covers 14 residues. CDR1 and CDR2 (germline): LGHNA, YNFKEQ. The CDR3 protein is CASSQEVQGVKLFF.

The chain recombines TRBV11-2 with TRBJ2-7. Germline CDR1 reads SGHAT; CDR2 reads FQNNGV. There are 14 residues in the CDR3. CDR3 residues: CASSLDWSEFEQYF.

The rearrangement links TRBV11-2 to TRBJ2-2; TCRdb picks TRBD2, but there is no DNA to check that call. CDR1 and CDR2 from the germline V gene are SGHAT and FQNNGV. The CDR3 spans 19 residues. The CDR3 sequence: CASSLEGTSGAANTGELFF. Looking up the rest from reference TRBV11-2 and TRBJ2-2 gives the full variable domain: EAGVAQSPRYKIIEKRQSVAFWCNPISGHATLYWYQQILGQGPKLLIQFQNNGVVDDSQLPKDRFSAERLKGVDSTLKIQPAKLEDSAVYLCASSLEGTSGAANTGELFFGEGSRLTVL.

This chain joins TRBV29-1 and TRBJ2-1; TCRdb's D call, TRBD2, is unchecked because there is no DNA. The CDR3 has 12 residues. Germline CDR1 reads SQVTM; CDR2 reads ANQGSEA. The CDR3 reads CSAERLVREQFF.

This chain links TRBV20-1 with TRBJ2-3. CDR1 is DFQATT, CDR2 SNEGSKA, per germline (reference sequence). The CDR3 has 15 residues. CDR3 loop: CSARDQGAGTDTQYF.

The rearrangement uses TRBV5-1 and TRBJ2-5; TCRdb names TRBD2, which stays unverified in the absence of DNA. The germline V gene encodes CDR1 SGHRS and CDR2 YFSETQ. The CDR3 has 16 residues. The chain's CDR3 is CASSSLGLAGQETQYF.

V gene TRBV10-3 combines with J gene TRBJ2-5; absent DNA, TCRdb's TRBD2 call cannot be checked. This CDR3 spans 13 amino acids. In germline, CDR1 is ENHRY, CDR2 SYGVKD. The CDR3 loop is CATRGAGEETQYF.